These 19 T cell receptor beta chains were all obtained from the same sample, sequenced in a study of response to subunit inactivated influenza vaccine. TCRdb redid the calling of the RT-PCR reads with MiXCR, one entry per CDR3 protein. This sample yields a few hundred thousand distinct CDR3 sequences, of which approximately 21% are seen a single time; 10% to 13% belongs to the top ten. The source was PBMCs from blood, collected around 22 months after vaccination. Receptors originate from a man aged 50 to 69 who received an inactivated influenza vaccine.

This clonotype was observed many times. The J gene is TRBJ1-1, the V gene TRBV5-5; D is possibly TRBD1 (5 bases). Germline CDR1 is SGHKS and CDR2 is YYEKEE (reference sequence). The CDR3 runs to 15 residues. The V gene lost 0 bases and the J gene lost 5 bases, with 14 bases spanning the gap. The CDR3 DNA reads as TGTGCCAGCAGCTTGGCCCCGGGGGGAGTGACTGAAGCTTTCTTT. Its protein is CASSLAPGGVTEAFF.

The chain joins TRBV3-1 to TRBJ1-1; 7 bases are a match to TRBD1. V shed 0 bases and J 1 base; nucleotides not matched to a gene: 14. Germline values: CDR1 LGHDT, CDR2 YNNKEL (reference sequence). CDR3 length: 19 amino acids. The CDR3, as DNA: TGTGCCAGCAGCCAAGACCCCCTTAGGGGGCTGGGGCCGAACACTGAAGCTTTCTTT. Amino acids: CASSQDPLRGLGPNTEAFF.

There are many counts of this clonotype. The rearrangement links TRBV5-6 to TRBJ1-2, with D possibly TRBD1 on 6 matching bases. Germline values: CDR1 SGHDT, CDR2 YYEEEE. With 0 bases removed from V and 2 bases from J, the gap between germline ends came to 8 bases. CDR3 length: 14 amino acids. The CDR3 sequence: CASSLGGRNYGYTF. CDR3 DNA: TGTGCCAGCAGCTTGGGGGGGCGAAACTATGGCTACACCTTC.

This clonotype was detected many times. The chain links TRBV9 to TRBJ1-1; 8 nucleotides align to TRBD1. J lost 6 bases, V lost 4 bases, and 5 bases had no gene match. This CDR3 has 13 residues. Per germline, CDR1 SGDLS and CDR2 YYNGEE. The CDR3 is CASSSDRDAEAFF. CDR3 coding DNA: TGTGCCAGCAGCTCGGACAGGGACGCTGAAGCTTTCTTT.

As concerns this clonotype: Because the CDR3 is missing its conserved closing phenylalanine or tryptophan, this is likely a read error. The limits of the CDR3 on the DNA are not certain, so only TCRdb's listed CDR3 is given. V usage is TRBV12-3 or TRBV12-4 and J usage is TRBJ1-1. The CDR3 is 13 amino acids long, termini counted. CDR3 sequence: CASSLWARREALL.

This chain's CDR3 is CASSSSGGKDTQYF. CDR3 coding DNA: TGTGCCAGCAGCTCTAGCGGCGGAAAAGATACGCAGTATTTT. The J gene is TRBJ2-3, the V gene TRBV12-3 or TRBV12-4; 7 bases match TRBD2. The CDR3 has 14 residues. J lost 5 bases, V lost 6 bases, and 8 bases had no gene match.

The CDR3 spells CASVVQVGGTEAFF. In nucleotides, the CDR3 is TGTGCCAGCGTTGTGCAGGTTGGGGGCACTGAAGCTTTCTTT. The chain uses TRBV6-5 and TRBJ1-1; the D gene is possibly TRBD1 (5 bases). CDR3 length: 14 residues. The germline CDR1 and CDR2 sequences are MNHEY and SVGAGI. Between the trimmed V and J ends, which lost 8 bases and 4 bases, there was a span of 17 bases.

This clonotype came up a few times. The chain links TRBV13 to TRBJ1-2; 7 bases line up with TRBD1. With V trimmed by 3 bases and J by 6 bases, 7 bases remained unmatched. Germline V gene lookup returns CDR1 PRHDT and CDR2 FYEKMQ (reference sequence). CDR3 size: 14 residues. In nucleotides, the CDR3 is TGTGCCAGCAGCTTCCGACAGGGACCACATGGCTACACCTTC. This translates into CASSFRQGPHGYTF.

This clonotype was seen a single time. This chain joins TRBV4-3 and TRBJ2-1; 7 bases match TRBD1. In germline, CDR1 is LGHNA, CDR2 YSLEER. The CDR3 consists of 16 residues. Trimming at V came to 0 bases and at J to 2 bases, leaving 4 bases not matched to a gene. Written as DNA, the CDR3 is TGCGCCAGCAGCCAAGAGGACAGGAGACCCTACAATGAGCAGTTCTTC. Residues: CASSQEDRRPYNEQFF.

The gene calls are TRBV5-1 and TRBJ1-1; 7 bases line up with TRBD1. The ends lost 0 bases at V and 11 bases at J; junction bases unmatched: 7. There are 13 residues in the CDR3. In germline, CDR1 is SGHRS, CDR2 YFSETQ. The CDR3 spells CASSLEEGATAFF. In DNA, the CDR3 is TGCGCCAGCAGCTTGGAGGAGGGGGCGACGGCTTTCTTT.

This sequence joins TRBV27 and TRBJ2-2; possible D gene TRBD1, 6 bases. V was pared by 6 bases and J by 4 bases, with 15 bases between. The length of the CDR3 is 15 residues. Germline values: CDR1 MNHEY, CDR2 SMNVEV (reference sequence). CDR3 nucleotides: TGTGCCAGCAGCCCAGGGGTCCTCGGCACCGGGGAGCTGTTTTTT. This encodes CASSPGVLGTGELFF.

The chain couples TRBV9 to TRBJ1-4; unclear D gene. The CDR3 has 15 residues. V was shortened by 0 bases and J by 4 bases, with 10 bases between the two germline ends. CDR1 and CDR2 (germline): SGDLS, YYNGEE. The CDR3 loop is CASSVGEESNEKLFF. As DNA, the CDR3 is TGTGCCAGCAGCGTAGGGGAGGAGAGTAATGAAAAACTGTTTTTT.

This clonotype occurred a few times. The V call is TRBV5-1, the J call TRBJ1-2; D unresolved. The germline V gene has CDR1 SGHRS and CDR2 YFSETQ. The CDR3 contains 14 residues. Trimming left V 4 bases short and J 2 bases short, with 12 bases between. CDR3 DNA: TGCGCCAGCAGCCCGGATGGCGAGAACTATGGCTACACCTTC. This translates into CASSPDGENYGYTF.

For this clonotype: The conserved phenylalanine or tryptophan normally closing the CDR3 is absent here, so this likely arose from a read error. The gene calls are TRBV27 and TRBJ1-4, with D perhaps matching TRBD1 (6 bases). The germline CDR1 and CDR2 sequences are MNHEY and SMNVEV (reference sequence). The CDR3 has 17 amino acids. The V gene lost 4 bases and the J gene lost 12 bases, with 27 bases spanning the gap. CDR3 sequence: CASSSLPRRDTVRELFC. The CDR3 bases are TGTGCCAGCAGTTCCCTCCCCCGCCGGGACACGGTACGGGAACTGTTTTGT.

This clonotype appeared a single time. V is TRBV7-9 and J is TRBJ2-2; 8 positions agree with TRBD1. CDR1 is SEHNR, CDR2 FQNEAQ, per germline (reference sequence). The CDR3 spans 14 residues. V lost 5 bases and J lost 5; bases outside the gene matches: 4. In nucleotides, the CDR3 is TGTGCCAGCAGCGTAGACAGGGGAACCGGGGAGCTGTTTTTT. Translated: CASSVDRGTGELFF.

The CDR3 sequence is CGWGACNSPLHF. In DNA, the CDR3 is TGTGGGTGGGGTGCTTGCAATTCACCCCTCCACTTT. The genes are TRBV12-3 or TRBV12-4 and TRBJ1-6; D call uncertain. This CDR3 has 12 amino acids.

This clonotype was seen at least ten times. The rearrangement uses TRBV18 and TRBJ1-2, with 8 positions matching TRBD1. This CDR3 comprises 15 residues. Germline-derived CDR1 and CDR2 are KGHSH and LQKENI. The trim removed 0 bases at V and 3 bases at J, leaving 3 bases unmatched. The DNA of the CDR3 is TGTGCCAGCTCACCACCGCAGGGGGCATACTATGGCTACACCTTC. Its protein product is CASSPPQGAYYGYTF.

The chain couples TRBV9 to TRBJ1-5; D unclear. In germline, CDR1 is SGDLS, CDR2 YYNGEE. This CDR3 region has 14 residues. The V end was cut by 0 bases, the J end by 9 bases, with 13 bases between. As DNA, the CDR3 is TGTGCCAGCAGCGTAGTTGGGTGGGGATCGCCCCAGCATTTT. This encodes CASSVVGWGSPQHF.

This clonotype was detected only a few times. V usage is TRBV4-3 and J usage is TRBJ2-3; TRBD1 might be the D (6 bases). Germline loops: CDR1 LGHNA, CDR2 YSLEER. Trimming left V 1 base short and J 6 bases short, with 11 bases between. The length of the CDR3 is 14 residues. The CDR3 loop is CASSQVQGVDTQYF. Written as DNA, the CDR3 is TGCGCCAGCAGCCAAGTACAGGGTGTGGATACGCAGTATTTT.